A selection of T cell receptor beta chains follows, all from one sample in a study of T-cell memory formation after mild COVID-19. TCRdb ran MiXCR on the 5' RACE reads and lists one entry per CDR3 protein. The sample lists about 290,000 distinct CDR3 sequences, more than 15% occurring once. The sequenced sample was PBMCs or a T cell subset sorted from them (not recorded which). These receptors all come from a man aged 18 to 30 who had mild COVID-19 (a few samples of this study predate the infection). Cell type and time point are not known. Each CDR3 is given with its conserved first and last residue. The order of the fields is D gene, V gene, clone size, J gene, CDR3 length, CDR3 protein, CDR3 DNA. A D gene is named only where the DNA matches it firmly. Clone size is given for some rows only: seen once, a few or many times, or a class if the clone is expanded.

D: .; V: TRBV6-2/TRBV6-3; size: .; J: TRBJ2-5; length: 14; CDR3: CASRYRQVSEAQYF; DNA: TGTGCCAGCAGATATAGACAGGTGTCGGAGGCCCAGTACTTC
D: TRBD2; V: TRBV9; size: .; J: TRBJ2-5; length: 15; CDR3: CASSVVGTSEETQYF; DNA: TGTGCCAGCAGCGTAGTCGGGACTAGCGAGGAGACCCAGTACTTC
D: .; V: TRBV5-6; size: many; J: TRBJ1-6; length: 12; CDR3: CASSWSNSPLHF; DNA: TGTGCCAGCAGCTGGAGTAATTCACCCCTCCACTTT
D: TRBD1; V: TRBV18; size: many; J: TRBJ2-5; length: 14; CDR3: CASSPGTEQETQYF; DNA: TGTGCCAGCTCCCCCGGGACAGAACAAGAGACCCAGTACTTC
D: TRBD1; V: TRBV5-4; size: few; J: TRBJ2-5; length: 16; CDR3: CASSFTGQGTRETQYF; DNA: TGTGCCAGCAGCTTTACGGGACAGGGGACGCGAGAGACCCAGTACTTC
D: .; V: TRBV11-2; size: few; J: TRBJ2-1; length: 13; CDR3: CASSLGLGNEQFF; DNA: TGTGCCAGCAGCTTAGGCCTAGGCAATGAGCAGTTCTTC
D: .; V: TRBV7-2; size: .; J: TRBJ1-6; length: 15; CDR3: CASSLVQGTNSPLHF; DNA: TGTGCCAGCAGCTTAGTCCAGGGGACAAATTCACCCCTCCACTTT
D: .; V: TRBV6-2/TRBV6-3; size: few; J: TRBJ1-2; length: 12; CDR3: CASTPGAYGYTF; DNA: TGTGCCAGCACCCCAGGGGCCTATGGCTACACCTTC
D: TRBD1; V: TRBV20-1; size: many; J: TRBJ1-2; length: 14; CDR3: CSASLDRVPDGYTF; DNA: TGCAGTGCTAGCTTGGACAGGGTCCCGGATGGCTACACCTTC
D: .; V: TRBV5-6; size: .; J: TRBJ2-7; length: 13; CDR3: CASSLGSGNEQYF; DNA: TGTGCCAGCAGCTTGGGATCGGGGAACGAGCAGTACTTC
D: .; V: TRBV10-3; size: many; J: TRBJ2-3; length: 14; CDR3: CAISGQGRTDTQYF; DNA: TGTGCCATCAGTGGGCAGGGACGCACAGATACGCAGTATTTT
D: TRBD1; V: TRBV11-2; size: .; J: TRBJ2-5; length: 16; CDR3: CASSLGTGRNQETQYF; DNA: TGTGCCAGCAGCTTAGGGACAGGGAGGAACCAAGAGACCCAGTACTTC
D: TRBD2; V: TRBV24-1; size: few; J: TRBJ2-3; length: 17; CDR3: CATSDIAGGISTDTQYF; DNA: TGTGCCACCAGTGATATAGCGGGGGGAATTAGCACAGATACGCAGTATTTT
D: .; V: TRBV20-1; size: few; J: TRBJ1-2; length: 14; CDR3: CSARDLPGVYGYTF; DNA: TGCAGTGCTAGAGATCTTCCAGGGGTCTATGGCTACACCTTC
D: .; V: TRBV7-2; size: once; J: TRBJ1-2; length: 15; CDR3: CASSLVLVTNYGYTF; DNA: TGTGCCAGCAGCTTGGTACTGGTGACTAACTATGGCTACACCTTC
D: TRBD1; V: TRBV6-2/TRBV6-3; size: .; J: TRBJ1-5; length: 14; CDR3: CASSYDQGGQPQHF; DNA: TGTGCCAGCAGTTACGACCAGGGGGGACAGCCCCAGCATTTT
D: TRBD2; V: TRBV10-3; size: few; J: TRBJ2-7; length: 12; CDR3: CAIRPGGSEQYF; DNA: TGTGCCATCAGGCCCGGGGGGAGCGAGCAGTACTTC
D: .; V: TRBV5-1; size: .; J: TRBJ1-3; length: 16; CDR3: CASSLAGLGFGNTIYF; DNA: TGCGCCAGCAGCTTGGCGGGACTGGGCTTTGGAAACACCATATATTTT
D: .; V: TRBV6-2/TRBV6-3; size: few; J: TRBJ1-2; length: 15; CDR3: CASRTTGRGNYGYTF; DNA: TGTGCCAGCAGGACCACGGGACGGGGTAACTATGGCTACACCTTC
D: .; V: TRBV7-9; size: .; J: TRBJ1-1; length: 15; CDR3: CASSLELRAATEAFF; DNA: TGTGCCAGCAGCTTAGAGCTTCGGGCGGCCACTGAAGCTTTCTTT
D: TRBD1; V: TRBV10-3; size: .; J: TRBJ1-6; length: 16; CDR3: CATSDPDREYNSPLHF; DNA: TGTGCCACCTCGGACCCGGACAGGGAATATAATTCACCCCTCCACTTT
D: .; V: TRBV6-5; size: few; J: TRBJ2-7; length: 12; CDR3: CASSYGDGEQYF; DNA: TGTGCCAGCAGTTACGGGGATGGCGAGCAGTACTTC
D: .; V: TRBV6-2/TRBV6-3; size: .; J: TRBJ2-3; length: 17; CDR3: CASSWGPRRPSTDTQYF; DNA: TGTGCCAGCAGTTGGGGACCGCGCCGCCCTAGCACAGATACGCAGTATTTT
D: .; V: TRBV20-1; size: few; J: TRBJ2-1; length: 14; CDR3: CSAASVEWAFEQFF; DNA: TGCAGTGCCGCCTCGGTGGAGTGGGCCTTCGAGCAGTTCTTC
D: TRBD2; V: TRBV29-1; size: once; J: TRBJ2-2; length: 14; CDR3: CSAAREYGTGELFF; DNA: TGCAGCGCAGCGCGGGAGTACGGCACCGGGGAGCTGTTTTTT
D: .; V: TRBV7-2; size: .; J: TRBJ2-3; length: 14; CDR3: CASRSGGLTDTQYF; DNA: TGTGCCAGCAGGTCGGGGGGCCTTACAGATACGCAGTATTTT
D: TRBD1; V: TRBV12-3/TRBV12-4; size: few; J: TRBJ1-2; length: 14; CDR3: CASRSTGGDYGYTF; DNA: TGTGCCAGCAGGTCAACAGGGGGCGACTATGGCTACACCTTC
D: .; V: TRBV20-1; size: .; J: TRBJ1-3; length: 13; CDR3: CSAVQVSGNTIYF; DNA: TGCAGTGCTGTACAGGTCTCTGGAAACACCATATATTTT
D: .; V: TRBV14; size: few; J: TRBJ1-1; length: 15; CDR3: CASSQVGQPNTEAFF; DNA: TGTGCCAGCAGCCAAGTCGGACAACCGAACACTGAAGCTTTCTTT
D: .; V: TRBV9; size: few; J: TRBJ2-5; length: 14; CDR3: CASSVGSVGETQYF; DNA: TGTGCCAGCAGCGTAGGCAGCGTCGGCGAGACCCAGTACTTC
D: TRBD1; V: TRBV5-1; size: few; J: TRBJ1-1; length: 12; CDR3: CASSQDRGDAFF; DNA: TGCGCCAGCAGCCAGGACAGGGGGGACGCTTTCTTT
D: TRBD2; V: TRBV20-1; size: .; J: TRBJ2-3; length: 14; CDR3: CSAKLAGASDTQYF; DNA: TGCAGTGCTAAGCTAGCGGGGGCGTCGGATACGCAGTATTTT
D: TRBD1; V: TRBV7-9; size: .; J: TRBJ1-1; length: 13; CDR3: CASTHRGTFEAFF; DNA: TGTGCCAGTACCCACAGGGGAACCTTTGAAGCTTTCTTT
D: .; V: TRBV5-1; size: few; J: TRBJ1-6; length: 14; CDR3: CASSLVGDNSPLHF; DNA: TGCGCCAGCAGCTTGGTAGGGGACAATTCACCCCTCCACTTT
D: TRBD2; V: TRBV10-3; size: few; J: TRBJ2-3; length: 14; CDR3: CAISESGGGDTQYF; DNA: TGTGCCATCAGTGAGTCTGGCGGGGGAGATACGCAGTATTTT
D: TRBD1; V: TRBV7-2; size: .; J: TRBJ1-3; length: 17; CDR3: CASSARTGEISGNTIYF; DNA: TGTGCCAGCAGCGCGAGGACAGGGGAGATCTCTGGAAACACCATATATTTT
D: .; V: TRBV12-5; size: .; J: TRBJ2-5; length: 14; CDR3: CASGLGTVQETQYF; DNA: TGTGCTAGTGGTTTGGGGACAGTCCAAGAGACCCAGTACTTC
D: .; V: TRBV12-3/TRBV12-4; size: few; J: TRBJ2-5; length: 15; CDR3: CASSPSGTIQETQYF; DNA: TGTGCCAGCAGTCCCTCAGGGACAATTCAAGAGACCCAGTACTTC